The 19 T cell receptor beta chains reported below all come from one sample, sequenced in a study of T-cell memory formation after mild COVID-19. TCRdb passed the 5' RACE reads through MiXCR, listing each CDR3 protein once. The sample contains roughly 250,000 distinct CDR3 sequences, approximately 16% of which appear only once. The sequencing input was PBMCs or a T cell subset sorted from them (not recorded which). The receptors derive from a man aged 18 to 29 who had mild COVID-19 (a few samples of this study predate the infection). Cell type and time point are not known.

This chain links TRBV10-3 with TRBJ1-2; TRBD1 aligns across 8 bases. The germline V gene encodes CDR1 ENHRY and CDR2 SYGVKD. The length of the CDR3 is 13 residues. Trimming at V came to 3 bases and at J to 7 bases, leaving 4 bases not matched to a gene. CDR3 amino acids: CAISDQGAGGYTF. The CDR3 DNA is TGTGCCATCAGTGATCAGGGGGCAGGTGGCTACACCTTC.

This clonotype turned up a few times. CDR3 sequence reads: CASSGTYNSPLHF. CDR3 DNA sequence: TGTGCCAGCAGCGGGACTTATAATTCACCCCTCCACTTT. The genes are TRBV25-1 and TRBJ1-6; possible D gene TRBD1, 5 bases. The germline V and J ends were trimmed by 6 bases and 4 bases, with 7 bases remaining between them. Germline V lookup: CDR1 MGHDK, CDR2 SYGVNS. The CDR3 has 13 amino acids.

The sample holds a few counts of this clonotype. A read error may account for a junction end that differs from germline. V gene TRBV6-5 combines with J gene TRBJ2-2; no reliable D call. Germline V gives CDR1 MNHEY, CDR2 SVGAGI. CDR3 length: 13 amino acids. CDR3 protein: CASTYGLAGELFF. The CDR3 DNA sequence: TGTGCCAGCACTTACGGATTGGCCGGGGAGCTGTTTTTT.

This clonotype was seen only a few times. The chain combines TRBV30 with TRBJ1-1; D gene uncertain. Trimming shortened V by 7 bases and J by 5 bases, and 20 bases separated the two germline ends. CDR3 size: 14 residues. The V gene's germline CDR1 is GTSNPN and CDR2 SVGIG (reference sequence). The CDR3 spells CASQTGSGRTEAFF. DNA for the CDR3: TGTGCCTCCCAGACGGGCTCGGGGAGAACTGAAGCTTTCTTT.

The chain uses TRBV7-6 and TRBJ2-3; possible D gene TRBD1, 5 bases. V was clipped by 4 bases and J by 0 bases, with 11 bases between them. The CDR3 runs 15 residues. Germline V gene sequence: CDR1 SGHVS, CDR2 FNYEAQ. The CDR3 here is CASSSTQDSTDTQYF. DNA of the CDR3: TGTGCCAGCAGCTCGACACAGGACAGCACAGATACGCAGTATTTT.

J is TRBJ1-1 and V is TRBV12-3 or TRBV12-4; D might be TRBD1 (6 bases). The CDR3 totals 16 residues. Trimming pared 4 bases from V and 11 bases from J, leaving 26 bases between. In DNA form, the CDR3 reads TGTGCCAGCAGTTCCGGGGGTGGAACAGGGTGGAGGGTGGCTTTCTTT. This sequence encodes CASSSGGGTGWRVAFF.

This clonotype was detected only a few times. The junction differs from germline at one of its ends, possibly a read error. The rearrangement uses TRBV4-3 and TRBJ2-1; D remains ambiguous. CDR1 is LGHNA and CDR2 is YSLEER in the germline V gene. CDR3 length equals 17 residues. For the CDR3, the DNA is TGCGCCAGCAGCCAAGATTCTGGCTCATCCTCCAACAATGAGCAGTTCTTC. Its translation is CASSQDSGSSSNNEQFF.

CDR3 region: CASSTAGGPNTGELFF. In DNA form, the CDR3 reads TGCGCCAGCAGTACCGCGGGGGGGCCGAACACCGGGGAGCTGTTTTTT. The chain uses TRBV5-1 and TRBJ2-2, with 9 bases that match TRBD2. The CDR3 spans 16 residues. The junction had 5 bases not matched to a gene; V was cut back by 5 bases and J by 0 bases. The V gene's germline CDR1 is SGHRS and CDR2 YFSETQ.

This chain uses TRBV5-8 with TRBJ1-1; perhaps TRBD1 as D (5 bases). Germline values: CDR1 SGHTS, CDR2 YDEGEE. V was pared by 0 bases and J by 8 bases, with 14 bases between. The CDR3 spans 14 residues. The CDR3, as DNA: TGTGCCAGCAGCTTGGGGCCTGGGGGACTAGAAGCTTTCTTT. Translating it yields CASSLGPGGLEAFF.

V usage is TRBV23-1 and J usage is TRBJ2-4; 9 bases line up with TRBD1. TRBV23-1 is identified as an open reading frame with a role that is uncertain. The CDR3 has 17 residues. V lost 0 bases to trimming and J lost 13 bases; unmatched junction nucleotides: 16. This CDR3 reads CASSQSEVLQGAFRQYF. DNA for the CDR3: TGCGCCAGCAGTCAATCGGAAGTCTTACAGGGGGCTTTTCGACAGTACTTC.

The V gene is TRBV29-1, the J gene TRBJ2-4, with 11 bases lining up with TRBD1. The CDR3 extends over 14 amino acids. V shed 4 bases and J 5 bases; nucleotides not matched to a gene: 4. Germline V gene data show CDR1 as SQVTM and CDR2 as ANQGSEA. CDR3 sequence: CSVADRGRENIQYF. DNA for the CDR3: TGCAGCGTTGCGGACAGGGGGCGAGAAAACATTCAGTACTTC.

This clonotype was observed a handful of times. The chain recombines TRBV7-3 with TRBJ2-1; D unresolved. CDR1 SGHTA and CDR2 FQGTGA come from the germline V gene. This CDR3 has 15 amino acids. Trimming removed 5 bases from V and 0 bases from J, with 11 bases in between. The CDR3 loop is CASSPNPRSYNEQFF. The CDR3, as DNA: TGTGCCAGCAGCCCCAATCCGCGCTCCTACAATGAGCAGTTCTTC.

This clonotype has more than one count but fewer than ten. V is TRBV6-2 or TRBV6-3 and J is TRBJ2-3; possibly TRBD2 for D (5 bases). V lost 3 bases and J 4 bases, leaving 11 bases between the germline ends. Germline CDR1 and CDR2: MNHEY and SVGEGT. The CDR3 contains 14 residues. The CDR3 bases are TGTGCCAGCAGTTATCGAGCGGCAGCAGATACGCAGTATTTT. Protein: CASSYRAAADTQYF.

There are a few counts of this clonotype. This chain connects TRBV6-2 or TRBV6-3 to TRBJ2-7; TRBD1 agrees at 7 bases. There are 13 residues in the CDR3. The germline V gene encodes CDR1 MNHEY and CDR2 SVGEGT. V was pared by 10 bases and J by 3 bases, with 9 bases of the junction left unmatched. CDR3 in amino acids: CATDGDSFYEQYF. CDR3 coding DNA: TGTGCCACCGACGGGGACAGCTTCTACGAGCAGTACTTC.

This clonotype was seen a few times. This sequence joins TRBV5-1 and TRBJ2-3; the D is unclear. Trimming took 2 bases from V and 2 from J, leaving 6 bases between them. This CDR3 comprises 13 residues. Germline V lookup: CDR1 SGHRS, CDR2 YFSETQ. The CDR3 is CASSFFTTDTQYF. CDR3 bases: TGCGCCAGCAGCTTCTTTACCACAGATACGCAGTATTTT.

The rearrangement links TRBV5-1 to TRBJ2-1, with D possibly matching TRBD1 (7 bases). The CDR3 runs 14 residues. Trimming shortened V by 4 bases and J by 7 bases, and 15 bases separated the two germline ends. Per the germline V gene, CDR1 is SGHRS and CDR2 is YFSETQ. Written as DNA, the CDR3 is TGCGCCAGCAGCGACGGGCAGGGGGGTAATGAGCAGTTCTTC. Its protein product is CASSDGQGGNEQFF.

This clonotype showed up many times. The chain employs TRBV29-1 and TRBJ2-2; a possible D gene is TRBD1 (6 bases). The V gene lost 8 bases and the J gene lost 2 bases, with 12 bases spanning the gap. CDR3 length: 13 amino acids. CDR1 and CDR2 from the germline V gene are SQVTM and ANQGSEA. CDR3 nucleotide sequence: TGCAGCTATTACAGGGCCAACACCGGGGAGCTGTTTTTT. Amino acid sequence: CSYYRANTGELFF.

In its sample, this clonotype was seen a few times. The CDR3 loop is CASSPLLGSYF. The CDR3 bases are TGTGCCAGCAGCCCTCTACTCGGGTCGTATTTT. The V gene is TRBV7-9, the J gene TRBJ2-3; D not certain. Trimming left V 5 bases short and J 14 bases short, with 14 bases between. The CDR3 contains 11 residues. Looked up from germline, CDR1 is SEHNR and CDR2 is FQNEAQ (reference sequence).

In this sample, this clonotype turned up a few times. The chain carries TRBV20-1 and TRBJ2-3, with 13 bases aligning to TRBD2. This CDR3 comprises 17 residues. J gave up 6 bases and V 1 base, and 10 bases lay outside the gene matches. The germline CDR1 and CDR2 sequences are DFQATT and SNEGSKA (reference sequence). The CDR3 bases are TGCAGTGCTAGAGCCGGGACTAGCGGGGAGTTTTGGGATACGCAGTATTTT. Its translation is CSARAGTSGEFWDTQYF.